The T cell receptor (beta chain) described here comes from a study of T cell responses to AZD1222 COVID-19 vaccine. Study background: Second doses at about 4 or about 12 weeks were pooled.

As regards this clone: Its specificity is not known.

Study outcomes and limitations: AZD1222 recipients seropositive at baseline numbered only 6 or 7. Donors were chiefly white British, with a greater number of females, and clonal diversity was perhaps underestimated. Repertoire sampling happened only post peak T cell response.

The CDR3 sequence is 16 residues long. Trimming took 5 bases from V and 4 from J; bases not matched to a gene: 9. The germline CDR1 and CDR2 sequences are MDHEN and SYDVKM. Measured with immunoSEQ multiplex PCR; TCRdb has only the in-frame clones, and not every one. The table lists under 80,000 clones, 84% of them singletons. This clonotype was obtained from an adult in good health. The gene calls are TRBV28 and TRBJ2-7, with 12 positions matching TRBD1. The specimen was peripheral blood, collected on day 0 of AZD1222 vaccination. DNA of the CDR3: TGTGCCAGCAGTCCAACGGGACAGGGGGCATGGTACGAGCAGTACTTC. This translates into CASSPTGQGAWYEQYF.